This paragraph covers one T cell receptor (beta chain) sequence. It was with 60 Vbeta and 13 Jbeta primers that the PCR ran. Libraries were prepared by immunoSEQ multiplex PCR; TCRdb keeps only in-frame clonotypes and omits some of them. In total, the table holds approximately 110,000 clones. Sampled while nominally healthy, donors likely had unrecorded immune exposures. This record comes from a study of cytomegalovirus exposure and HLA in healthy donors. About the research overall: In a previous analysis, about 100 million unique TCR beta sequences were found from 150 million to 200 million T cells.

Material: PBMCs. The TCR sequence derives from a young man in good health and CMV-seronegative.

Written as DNA, the CDR3 is TGTGCCAGCAGCCCTCTAAGTGTAGGCAGGCACGTAAACACTGAAGCTTTCTTT. This gives the protein CASSPLSVGRHVNTEAFF. The chain employs TRBV7-8 and TRBJ1-1; D remains unclear. The germline V gene encodes CDR1 SGHVS and CDR2 FQNEAQ. Trimming removed 5 bases from V and 2 bases from J, with 24 bases in between. This CDR3 comprises 18 residues.